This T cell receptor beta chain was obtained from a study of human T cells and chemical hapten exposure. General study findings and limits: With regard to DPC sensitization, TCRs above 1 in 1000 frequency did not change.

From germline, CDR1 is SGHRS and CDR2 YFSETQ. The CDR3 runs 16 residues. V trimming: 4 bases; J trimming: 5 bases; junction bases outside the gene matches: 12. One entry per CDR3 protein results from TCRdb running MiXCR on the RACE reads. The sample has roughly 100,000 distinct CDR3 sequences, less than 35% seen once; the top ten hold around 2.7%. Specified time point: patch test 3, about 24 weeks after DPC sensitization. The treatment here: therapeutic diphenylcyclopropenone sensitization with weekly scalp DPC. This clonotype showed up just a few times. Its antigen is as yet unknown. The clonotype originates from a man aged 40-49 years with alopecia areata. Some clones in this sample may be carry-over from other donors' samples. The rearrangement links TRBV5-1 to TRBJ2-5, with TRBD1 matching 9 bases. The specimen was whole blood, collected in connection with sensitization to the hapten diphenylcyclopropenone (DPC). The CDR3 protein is CASSQQGAERMETQYF. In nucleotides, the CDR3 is TGCGCCAGCAGCCAACAGGGGGCGGAGAGGATGGAGACCCAGTACTTC.